Each of the 8 T cell receptor beta chains below was sequenced from the same sample in a study of a mutant IDH1 vaccine in newly diagnosed glioma. Documented time point: week 47, end of study. The study gave 300 ug of mutant IDH1 20-mer peptide per vaccine dose, with topical imiquimod. For these TCRs, the target antigens are not known. The assay was immunoSEQ multiplex PCR, and TCRdb's table has in-frame clones only and misses some. The table shows about 56,000 clones, with roughly four fifths occurring only once. The source material was PBMCs, sampled from a glioma patient whose treatment included an IDH1 peptide vaccine. The receptors were gathered from a woman aged 50 to 60 with glioma.

This clone came up a few times. The chain carries TRBV4-1 and TRBJ2-1; TRBD1 aligns across 9 bases. This CDR3 has 16 amino acids. Germline CDR1 is MGHRA and CDR2 is YSYEKL. The V gene end was trimmed by 4 bases and the J gene end by 3 bases; junction bases not matched to a gene: 7. The CDR3 is CASSPLTGGDYNEQFF. The CDR3 DNA sequence: TGCGCCAGCAGCCCATTGACAGGGGGTGACTACAATGAGCAGTTCTTC.

This clone was observed a single time. This chain links TRBV28 with TRBJ1-2; D possibly corresponds to TRBD1 (6 bases). CDR3 size: 14 residues. Germline V gene sequence: CDR1 MDHEN, CDR2 SYDVKM. V lost 3 bases and J lost 8, with 16 bases in between. The CDR3 spells CASSLVSGEGGYTF. The CDR3 region has the DNA TGTGCCAGCAGTTTGGTTTCAGGGGAAGGCGGCTACACCTTC.

The V call is TRBV18, the J call TRBJ2-5, with 8 nucleotides matching TRBD1. Germline V CDR1 and CDR2: KGHSH, LQKENI. J was trimmed by 10 bases and V by 0 bases; bases with no gene match: 13. The CDR3 loop spans 16 amino acids. The CDR3 loop is CASSPPDRGRPQDQYF. The CDR3 DNA is TGTGCCAGCTCACCACCCGACAGGGGAAGACCTCAGGACCAGTACTTC.

V usage is TRBV5-3 and J usage is TRBJ2-1; TRBD2 matches at 10 bases. TRBV5-3 is identified as an open reading frame with a role that is uncertain. Trimming removed 5 bases from V and 12 bases from J; junction bases left unmatched: 11. The CDR3 is made up of 14 amino acids. Written as DNA, the CDR3 is TGTGCCAGAAGGGAGCCGGGACTAGCGAGGGGGCAGTTCTTC. Protein: CARREPGLARGQFF.

This sequence joins TRBV4-3 and TRBJ2-3, with 10 bases that match TRBD1. The germline CDR1 and CDR2 sequences are LGHNA and YSLEER. J gave up 1 base and V 1 base, and 11 bases lay outside the gene matches. CDR3 size: 19 residues. The CDR3 reads CASSQAPHPGTGGTDTQYF. The CDR3 region has the DNA TGCGCCAGCAGCCAAGCCCCGCATCCCGGGACAGGGGGCACAGATACGCAGTATTTT.

The chain carries TRBV10-3 and TRBJ1-4; D perhaps matches TRBD1 (6 bases). V lost 8 bases and J lost 5, with 18 bases in between. The CDR3 is 15 amino acids. The germline CDR1 and CDR2 sequences are ENHRY and SYGVKD. CDR3 region: CAISGGRGQNEKLFF. In DNA, the CDR3 is TGTGCCATCTCGGGGGGCCGGGGCCAAAATGAAAAACTGTTTTTT.

The V gene is TRBV27, the J gene TRBJ2-7; 11 bases line up with TRBD1. The germline gives CDR1 MNHEY, CDR2 SMNVEV (reference sequence). V lost 5 bases and J lost 3; bases outside the gene matches: 3. The length of the CDR3 is 14 residues. The CDR3 DNA follows: TGTGCCAGCAGTCCTGGGACAGGGGGCTACGAGCAGTACTTC. Translation: CASSPGTGGYEQYF.

The table lists this clone with a few counts. V usage is TRBV7-9 and J usage is TRBJ1-1; D gene uncertain. Germline V CDR1 and CDR2: SEHNR, FQNEAQ (reference sequence). The CDR3 contains 12 residues. The germline V and J ends were trimmed by 3 bases and 8 bases, with 10 bases remaining between them. The CDR3 region is CASSFKGSEAFF. The DNA of the CDR3 is TGTGCCAGCAGCTTTAAGGGTTCGGAAGCTTTCTTT.